This T cell receptor beta chain was retrieved from a study of cytomegalovirus exposure and HLA in healthy donors. Donors were ostensibly healthy at sampling, although undocumented immune exposures were probable. The germline V gene has CDR1 MGHRA and CDR2 YSYEKL. The CDR3 has 17 residues. Trimming cost V 2 bases and J 1 base, with 14 bases left between them. A note on this clone: The antigen remains unidentified.

Broader study findings: The study recorded 150 to 200 TCR beta chains that were cytomegalovirus-associated.

The PCR ran on 60 Vbeta and 13 Jbeta primers. Using immunoSEQ multiplex PCR, the repertoire was profiled, and TCRdb retains in-frame clones only, with some absent. The sample is made up of 40,000 to 60,000 clones, and the top ten hold 6% to 7% of it. Sequenced material: PBMCs. This TCR was sampled from a male donor in good health and CMV-seropositive. The chain couples TRBV4-1 to TRBJ2-2; a possible D gene is TRBD1 (6 bases). This chain's CDR3 is CASSQYHGTLNTGELFF. The CDR3 DNA follows: TGCGCCAGCAGCCAATATCACGGGACACTGAACACCGGGGAGCTGTTTTTT.